These 30 T cell receptor beta chains came from one sample sequenced in a study of T cell responses to AZD1222 COVID-19 vaccine. Produced via immunoSEQ multiplex PCR; TCRdb's table is partial and in-frame only. The sample contains 130,000 to 150,000 clones, 70% to 90% of which appear only once. The sequencing here drew on peripheral blood, taken on day 0 of AZD1222 vaccination. The receptor set was obtained from an adult in good health.

The chain joins TRBV15 to TRBJ2-1; possible D gene TRBD2, 5 bases. V gave up 3 bases and J gave up 6 bases, with 15 bases separating them. The CDR3 consists of 15 residues. Germline CDR1 and CDR2: LNHNV and YYDKDF (reference sequence). CDR3 loop: CATSSSGDGGNEQFF. The CDR3 bases are TGTGCCACCAGCAGTTCCGGGGATGGTGGCAATGAGCAGTTCTTC.

The chain links TRBV5-1 to TRBJ1-3; tentative D call: TRBD1 (5 bases). V lost 0 bases to trimming and J lost 4 bases, with 5 bases between them. There are 13 residues in the CDR3. Germline CDR1 is SGHRS and CDR2 is YFSETQ. The chain's CDR3 is CASSLDRGNTIYF. CDR3 in DNA: TGCGCCAGCAGCTTGGACAGGGGAAACACCATATATTTT.

The J gene is TRBJ1-1, the V gene TRBV3-1 (or the pseudogene TRBV3-2); perhaps TRBD1 as D (6 bases). V was shortened by 5 bases and J by 3 bases, with 19 bases between the two germline ends. The germline gives CDR1 LGHDT, CDR2 YNNKEL (reference sequence). This CDR3 is built from 16 residues. The CDR3 is CASSGTGSGVYTEAFF. The CDR3 DNA reads TGTGCCAGCAGCGGAACCGGCTCAGGGGTTTACACTGAAGCTTTCTTT.

Concerning this clone itself: A read error may account for a junction end that differs from germline. The chain uses TRBV7-7 and TRBJ1-5; D call uncertain. The CDR3 is 16 amino acids. Germline V gene data show CDR1 as SSHAT and CDR2 as FNYEAQ (reference sequence). In nucleotides, the CDR3 is TGTGCTAGCAGCTTAGGTCAGGACTGTGGCAATCAGCCCCAGCATTTT. This encodes CASSLGQDCGNQPQHF.

This rearrangement joins TRBV9 to TRBJ2-7; maybe TRBD1 (6 bases). V was shortened by 4 bases and J by 6 bases, with 17 bases between the two germline ends. This CDR3 region has 14 residues. CDR1 is SGDLS and CDR2 is YYNGEE in the germline V gene. The CDR3 protein is CASSTGTPRGEQYF. The CDR3, as DNA: TGTGCCAGCAGCACCGGGACACCAAGGGGCGAGCAGTACTTC. The full variable domain, its missing parts supplied by reference TRBV9 and TRBJ2-7, is DSGVTQTPKHLITATGQRVTLRCSPRSGDLSVYWYQQSLDQGLQFLIQYYNGEERAKGNILERFSAQQFPDLHSELNLSSLELGDSALYFCASSTGTPRGEQYFGPGTRLTVT.

The genes are TRBV19 and TRBJ2-3, with 10 bases identical to TRBD1. This CDR3 is built from 15 residues. The V gene's germline CDR1 is LNHDA and CDR2 SQIVND (reference sequence). Losses at the gene ends were 7 bases for V and 5 bases for J; bases not matched to a gene: 9. The CDR3 here is CASTKDRGQVDTQYF. CDR3 nucleotide sequence: TGTGCCAGTACCAAAGACAGGGGGCAGGTAGATACGCAGTATTTT.

This chain connects TRBV29-1 to TRBJ2-7, with D tentatively TRBD2 (6 bases). Germline V gene data show CDR1 as SQVTM and CDR2 as ANQGSEA. The V and J ends lost 2 bases and 2 bases respectively, with 13 bases between them. The CDR3 contains 14 residues. CDR3 coding DNA: TGCAGCGTTGAATCGGGAACGGGAGCCTACGAGCAGTACTTC. This gives the protein CSVESGTGAYEQYF.

In DNA, the CDR3 is TGTGCCAGCTTCAGGCCGACAGGGAGGGAATCACCCCTCCACTTT. This codes for CASFRPTGRESPLHF. V gene TRBV2 combines with J gene TRBJ1-6; TRBD1 matches at 7 bases. The germline CDR1 and CDR2 sequences are SNHLY and FYNNEI. V shed 8 bases and J 10 bases; nucleotides not matched to a gene: 14. The CDR3 totals 15 residues.

The chain uses TRBV3-1 (or the pseudogene TRBV3-2) and TRBJ2-3; 15 bases are a match to TRBD2. The CDR3 loop spans 15 amino acids. Germline CDR1 and CDR2: LGHDT and YNNKEL (reference sequence). Germline trimming cut 1 base from V and 8 bases from J; bases unmatched to any gene: 1. CDR3 DNA sequence: TGTGCCAGCAGCCAAGCGGGACTAGCGGGAGGTACGCAGTATTTT. Protein: CASSQAGLAGGTQYF.

J is TRBJ2-1 and V is TRBV9, with TRBD2 matching over 13 bases. The junction had 12 bases not matched to a gene; V was cut back by 0 bases and J by 9 bases. Germline V CDR1 and CDR2: SGDLS, YYNGEE. This CDR3 has 18 residues. DNA for the CDR3: TGTGCCAGCAGCGTAGCCCCTCCACTAGCGGGAGGGGTAAGTGAGCAGTTCTTC. Its translation: CASSVAPPLAGGVSEQFF. Variable domain in full (rest from reference TRBV9 and TRBJ2-1): DSGVTQTPKHLITATGQRVTLRCSPRSGDLSVYWYQQSLDQGLQFLIQYYNGEERAKGNILERFSAQQFPDLHSELNLSSLELGDSALYFCASSVAPPLAGGVSEQFFGPGTRLTVL.

The chain couples TRBV12-3 or TRBV12-4 to TRBJ1-1; a weak D match, TRBD1 (5 bases). This CDR3 spans 13 amino acids. Trimming removed 5 bases from V and 8 bases from J, with 15 bases in between. This CDR3 is CASSLVGGGEAFF. The CDR3 nucleotides are TGTGCCAGCAGTCTGGTGGGGGGTGGAGAAGCTTTCTTT.

Remarks on this clone: This same CDR3 is encoded by further DNA sequences in the sample. The chain couples TRBV7-2 to TRBJ1-5; D is undetermined. This CDR3 spans 13 amino acids. The germline V gene encodes CDR1 SGHTA and CDR2 FQGNSA. V lost 2 bases to trimming and J lost 0 bases, with 2 bases between them. Here the CDR3 DNA reads TGTGCCAGCAGCTTAAGTAGCAATCAGCCCCAGCATTTT. This gives the protein CASSLSSNQPQHF.

The rearrangement uses TRBV2 and TRBJ1-4; tentative D call: TRBD1 (6 bases). The V end was cut by 10 bases, the J end by 6 bases, with 15 bases between. The CDR3 has 13 residues. Per germline, CDR1 SNHLY and CDR2 FYNNEI. CDR3 residues: CATKGGRDEKLFF. As DNA, the CDR3 is TGTGCCACTAAAGGGGGTAGAGATGAAAAACTGTTTTTT. The variable domain in full, completed from reference TRBV2 and TRBJ1-4, reads EPEVTQTPSHQVTQMGQEVILRCVPISNHLYFYWYRQILGQKVEFLVSFYNNEISEKSEIFDDQFSVERPDGSNFTLKIRSTKLEDSAMYFCATKGGRDEKLFFGSGTQLSVL.

V usage is TRBV24-1 and J usage is TRBJ1-3; D remains ambiguous. CDR3 length: 15 residues. V shed 12 bases and J shed 0 bases, with 17 bases lying between them. CDR1 is KGHDR, CDR2 SFDVKD, per germline. The CDR3 loop reads CASPPTPSSGNTIYF. The CDR3 DNA reads as TGTGCCTCGCCCCCAACTCCGAGCTCTGGAAACACCATATATTTT.

A few counts support this clone. V and J are TRBV3-1 (or the pseudogene TRBV3-2) and TRBJ1-5; D is ambiguous. V lost 1 base to trimming and J lost 10 bases, with 8 bases between them. The CDR3 extends over 12 amino acids. Germline CDR1 and CDR2: LGHDT and YNNKEL (reference sequence). The chain's CDR3 is CASSQVDGPQHF. The CDR3 nucleotides read TGTGCCAGCAGCCAAGTTGATGGACCCCAGCATTTT.

The chain employs TRBV12-3 or TRBV12-4 and TRBJ1-1; D is uncertain. CDR3 size: 13 residues. Trimming removed 7 bases at V and 0 bases at J, with 9 bases between. DNA for the CDR3: TGTGCCAGCAACCCCTGGGTGAACACTGAAGCTTTCTTT. This sequence encodes CASNPWVNTEAFF.

V is TRBV12-3 or TRBV12-4 and J is TRBJ2-2; D gene ambiguous. This CDR3 has 12 residues. V dropped 5 bases and J dropped 3 bases, with 4 bases sitting between them. In DNA form, the CDR3 reads TGTGCCAGCAGTCTACACACCGGGGAGCTGTTTTTT. It yields the protein CASSLHTGELFF.

J is TRBJ2-1 and V is TRBV7-9; 10 nucleotides agree with TRBD1. The CDR3 runs to 17 residues. Germline assignment: CDR1 SEHNR and CDR2 FQNEAQ (reference sequence). V lost 5 bases, J lost 6 bases, and 13 bases stayed unmatched. The CDR3 loop reads CASSPTIGTGEGNEQFF. In nucleotides, the CDR3 is TGTGCCAGCAGCCCGACCATAGGGACAGGGGAGGGCAATGAGCAGTTCTTC.

This sequence joins TRBV5-1 and TRBJ2-7, with no clear D. Germline CDR1 SGHRS, CDR2 YFSETQ. V was cut by 0 bases and J by 2 bases, with 9 bases left in between. There are 14 residues in the CDR3. The CDR3 DNA is TGCGCCAGCAGCTTGGCCGGCGTTGCCTACGAGCAGTACTTC. It translates to CASSLAGVAYEQYF.

The gene calls are TRBV5-1 and TRBJ1-1; D uncertain. V shed 0 bases and J shed 0 bases, with 6 bases lying between them. The CDR3 covers 14 residues. Germline CDR1 is SGHRS and CDR2 is YFSETQ. The CDR3 loop is CASSLDSLNTEAFF. The CDR3 nucleotides are TGCGCCAGCAGCTTGGACAGCCTGAACACTGAAGCTTTCTTT.

The sample holds a few counts of this clone. The rearrangement links TRBV29-1 to TRBJ2-7; D not resolved. The CDR3 sequence is 11 residues long. Trimming left V 5 bases short and J 2 bases short, with 7 bases between. Germline CDR1 is SQVTM and CDR2 is ANQGSEA. CDR3 bases: TGCAGCGTTTTGAGGACCTACGAGCAGTACTTC. Protein sequence: CSVLRTYEQYF.

A single count supports this clone. The chain links TRBV9 to TRBJ1-2; D might be TRBD1 (6 bases). The germline V and J ends were trimmed by 4 bases and 8 bases, with 18 bases remaining between them. The CDR3 loop spans 14 amino acids. Germline V lookup: CDR1 SGDLS, CDR2 YYNGEE. The CDR3 loop is CASSPPNSGEGYTF. The DNA of the CDR3 is TGTGCCAGCAGCCCCCCAAACTCAGGGGAGGGCTACACCTTC.

This rearrangement joins TRBV2 to TRBJ2-1; 10 positions match TRBD2. The CDR3 sequence is 18 residues long. The V segment lost 6 bases and the J segment 7 bases; nucleotides outside the gene matches: 18. Germline lookup yields CDR1 SNHLY and CDR2 FYNNEI. CDR3 in DNA: TGTGCCAGCAGCGATATCTCTCAATCTAGCGGGAGAATGAATGAGCAGTTCTTC. Protein product: CASSDISQSSGRMNEQFF.

V and J are TRBV11-2 and TRBJ2-1, with 8 bases aligning to TRBD2. The V segment lost 1 base and the J segment 8 bases; nucleotides outside the gene matches: 7. There are 15 residues in the CDR3. Germline values: CDR1 SGHAT, CDR2 FQNNGV. In nucleotides, the CDR3 is TGTGCCAGCAGCTTAGTAGCGGGATCAGGGTATGAGCAGTTCTTC. Protein: CASSLVAGSGYEQFF.

CDR3 sequence reads: CASRGLGYEQYF. CDR3 sequence (DNA): TGTGCCAGTAGAGGGTTAGGGTACGAGCAGTACTTC. The chain combines TRBV19 with TRBJ2-7; no clear D. Germline CDR1 reads LNHDA; CDR2 reads SQIVND (reference sequence). Trimming shortened V by 6 bases and J by 4 bases, and 10 bases separated the two germline ends. The CDR3 contains 12 residues.

This sequence joins TRBV24-1 and TRBJ1-4; D unclear. Looked up from germline, CDR1 is KGHDR and CDR2 is SFDVKD. CDR3 length: 14 residues. Trimming pared 5 bases from V and 2 bases from J, leaving 8 bases between. The CDR3 bases are TGTGCCACCAGTGGCGGTGGCACTAATGAAAAACTGTTTTTT. Translating it yields CATSGGGTNEKLFF.

This clone has just one count. The chain employs TRBV4-1 and TRBJ1-3; maybe TRBD1 (6 bases). This CDR3 spans 18 amino acids. CDR1 and CDR2 from the germline V gene are MGHRA and YSYEKL. The ends were cut back, 0 bases at V and 5 bases at J, with 20 bases in the middle. CDR3 nucleotides: TGCGCCAGCAGCCAAGAGGGGGGCGCGGAGCTGAGGAGAAACACCATATATTTT. Translated: CASSQEGGAELRRNTIYF.

The genes are TRBV25-1 and TRBJ1-2; D is unresolved. Germline loops: CDR1 MGHDK, CDR2 SYGVNS. The CDR3 loop spans 12 amino acids. V lost 10 bases, J lost 4 bases, and 13 bases lay in between. The CDR3: CATGLAGYGYTF. CDR3 DNA: TGTGCCACCGGACTGGCGGGCTATGGCTACACCTTC.

This chain connects TRBV28 to TRBJ1-1; no reliable D call. V was cut by 6 bases and J by 5 bases, with 7 bases left in between. The CDR3 runs 11 residues. Germline CDR1 and CDR2: MDHEN and SYDVKM. The CDR3: CASSPITEAFF. The CDR3 bases are TGTGCCAGCAGCCCCATTACTGAAGCTTTCTTT.

The chain joins TRBV4-2 to TRBJ2-1, with D perhaps matching TRBD2 (6 bases). The V gene's germline CDR1 is LGHNA and CDR2 YNFKEQ. The CDR3 has 14 amino acids. Trimming stripped 4 bases from V and 8 bases from J, with 15 bases between. The CDR3, as DNA: TGTGCCAGCAGCCGAGTAGCGGACGTCGATGAGCAGTTCTTC. Translating it yields CASSRVADVDEQFF.